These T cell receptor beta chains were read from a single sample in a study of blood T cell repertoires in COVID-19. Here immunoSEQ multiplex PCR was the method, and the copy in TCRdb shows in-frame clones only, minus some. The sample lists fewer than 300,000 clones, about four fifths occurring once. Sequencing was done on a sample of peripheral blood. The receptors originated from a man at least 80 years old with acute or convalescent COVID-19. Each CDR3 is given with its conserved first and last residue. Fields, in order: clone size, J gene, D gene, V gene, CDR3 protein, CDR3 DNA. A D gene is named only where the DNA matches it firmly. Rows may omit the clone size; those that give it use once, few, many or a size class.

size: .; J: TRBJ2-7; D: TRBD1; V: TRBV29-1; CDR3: CSARQGPDYEQYF; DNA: TGCAGCGCCAGACAGGGCCCCGACTACGAGCAGTACTTC
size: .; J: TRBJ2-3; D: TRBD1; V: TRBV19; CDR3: CASRDRGGSTDTQYF; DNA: TGTGCCAGTAGGGACAGGGGGGGGAGCACAGATACGCAGTATTTT
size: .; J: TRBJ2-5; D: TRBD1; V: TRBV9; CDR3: CASSALDRVGGETQYF; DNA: TGTGCCAGCAGCGCACTAGACAGGGTAGGCGGCGAGACCCAGTACTTC
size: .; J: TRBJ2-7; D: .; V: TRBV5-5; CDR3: CASSLEARDKYF; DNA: TGTGCCAGCAGCTTGGAAGCCCGGGATAAGTACTTC
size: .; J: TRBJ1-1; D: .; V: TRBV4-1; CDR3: CASSHFGGSEAFF; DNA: TGCGCCAGCAGCCATTTCGGGGGGTCAGAGGCTTTCTTT
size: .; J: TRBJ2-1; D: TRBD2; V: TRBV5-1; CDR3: CASSLDGTSGGNEQFF; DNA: TGCGCCAGCAGCTTGGACGGGACTAGCGGCGGGAATGAGCAGTTCTTC
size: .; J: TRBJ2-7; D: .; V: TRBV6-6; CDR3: CASSYSGKGSYEQYF; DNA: TGTGCCAGCAGTTACTCCGGGAAGGGCTCCTACGAGCAGTACTTC
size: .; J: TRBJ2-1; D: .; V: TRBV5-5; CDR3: CASSSGGGPPFEQFF; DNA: TGTGCCAGCAGCTCTGGGGGGGGCCCCCCGTTTGAGCAGTTCTTC
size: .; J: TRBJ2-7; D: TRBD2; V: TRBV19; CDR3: CASSGASGRILGREQYF; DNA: TGTGCCAGTAGTGGGGCTAGCGGGAGAATCCTCGGCAGAGAGCAGTACTTC
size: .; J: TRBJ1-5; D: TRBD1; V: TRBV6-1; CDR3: CASSESRQGLGQPQHF; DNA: TGTGCCAGCAGTGAAAGCAGACAGGGTCTAGGTCAGCCCCAGCATTTT
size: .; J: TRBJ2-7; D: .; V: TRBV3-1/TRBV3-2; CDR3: CASSQQTSYEQYF; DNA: TGTGCCAGCAGCCAACAAACTTCCTACGAGCAGTACTTC
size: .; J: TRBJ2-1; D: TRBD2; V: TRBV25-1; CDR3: CASSGSAGDFHEQFF; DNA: TGTGCCAGCAGTGGTTCAGCGGGAGATTTCCATGAGCAGTTCTTC
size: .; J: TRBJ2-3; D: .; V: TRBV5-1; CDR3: CASSSGTPLSSDTQYF; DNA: TGCGCCAGCAGCTCCGGGACACCACTTTCTTCAGATACGCAGTATTTT
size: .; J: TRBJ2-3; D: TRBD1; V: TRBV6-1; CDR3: CASSASGQLSTDTQYF; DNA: TGTGCCAGCAGTGCGTCGGGACAGCTGAGCACAGATACGCAGTATTTT
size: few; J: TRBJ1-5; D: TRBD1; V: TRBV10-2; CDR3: CASRSSSGQGSQPQHF; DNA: TGCGCCAGCAGGTCAAGCTCGGGACAGGGAAGTCAGCCCCAGCATTTT
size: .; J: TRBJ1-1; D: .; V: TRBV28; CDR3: CASMGTTIWGTEAFF; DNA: TGTGCCAGCATGGGGACAACGATCTGGGGGACTGAAGCTTTCTTT
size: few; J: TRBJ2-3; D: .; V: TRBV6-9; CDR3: CASSSTQGTFGLDTQYF; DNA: TGTGCCAGCAGCTCAACCCAGGGGACCTTTGGGTTGGATACGCAGTATTTT
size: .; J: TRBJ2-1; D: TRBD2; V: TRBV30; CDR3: CAWGGPLAGVHNEQFF; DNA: TGTGCCTGGGGGGGCCCCCTAGCGGGAGTCCACAATGAGCAGTTCTTC
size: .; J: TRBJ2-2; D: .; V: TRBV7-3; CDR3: CASSPWGQGELFF; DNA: TGTGCCAGCAGCCCCTGGGGACAAGGGGAGCTGTTTTTT
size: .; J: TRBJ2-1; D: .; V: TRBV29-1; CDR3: CSVIEEINEQFF; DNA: TGCAGCGTTATTGAGGAGATCAATGAGCAGTTCTTC
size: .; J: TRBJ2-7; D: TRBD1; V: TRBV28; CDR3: CASGGVSFWTGDYEQYF; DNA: TGTGCCAGCGGGGGGGTATCCTTCTGGACAGGGGACTACGAGCAGTACTTC
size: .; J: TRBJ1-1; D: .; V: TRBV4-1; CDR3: CASSPSPGQNTEAFF; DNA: TGCGCCAGCAGCCCCAGTCCGGGACAGAACACTGAAGCTTTCTTT
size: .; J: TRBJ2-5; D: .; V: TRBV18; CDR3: CASSPRTRTQGSETQYF; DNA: TGTGCCAGCTCACCGAGAACCCGGACCCAGGGATCAGAGACCCAGTACTTC
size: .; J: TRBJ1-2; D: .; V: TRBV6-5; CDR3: CATAPGSNYGYTF; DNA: TGTGCCACCGCCCCAGGGTCCAACTATGGCTACACCTTC
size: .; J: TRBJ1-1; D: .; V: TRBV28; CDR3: CASSYRLTEAFF; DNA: TGTGCCAGCAGCTATCGACTTACTGAAGCTTTCTTT
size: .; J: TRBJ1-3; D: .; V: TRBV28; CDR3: CASSFAGANLGNTIYF; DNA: TGTGCCAGCAGTTTCGCAGGGGCCAACTTAGGAAACACCATATATTTT
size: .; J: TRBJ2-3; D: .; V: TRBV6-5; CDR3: CASSDTVVGTDTQYF; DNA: TGTGCCAGCTCCGACACAGTGGTTGGCACAGATACGCAGTATTTT
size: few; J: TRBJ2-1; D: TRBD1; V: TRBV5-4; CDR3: CASSPSTGQSYNEQFF; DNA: TGTGCCAGCAGCCCGAGTACGGGACAGAGCTACAATGAGCAGTTCTTC
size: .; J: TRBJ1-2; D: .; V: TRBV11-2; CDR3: CASSLGTSYDGYTF; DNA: TGTGCCAGCAGCTTGGGGACATCCTATGATGGCTACACCTTC
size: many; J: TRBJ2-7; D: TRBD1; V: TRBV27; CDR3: CASSSHRGITYEQYF; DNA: TGTGCCAGCAGTTCCCACAGGGGTATTACCTACGAGCAGTACTTC
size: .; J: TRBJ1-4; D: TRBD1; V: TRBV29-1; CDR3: CSVQVGSDRAEKLFF; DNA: TGCAGCGTTCAGGTGGGGAGCGACAGGGCTGAAAAACTGTTTTTT
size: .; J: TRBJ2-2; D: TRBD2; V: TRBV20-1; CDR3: CSASPWISGVGGELFF; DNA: TGCAGTGCTAGTCCCTGGATTAGCGGGGTCGGCGGGGAGCTGTTTTTT